A selection of T cell receptor beta chains follows, all from one sample in a study of T cells in Graves' hyperthyroidism and ophthalmopathy. TCRdb reprocessed the multiplex PCR reads with MiXCR, giving one entry per CDR3 protein. The table lists some 460,000 distinct CDR3 sequences, 15% to 19% of them singletons, with less than 15% in the top ten. Sequencing used blood. The receptors come from a woman aged 18-29 years with Graves' hyperthyroidism. The CDR3 runs from the conserved cysteine through the conserved F or W. The order of the fields is V gene, J gene, clone size, D gene, CDR3 DNA, CDR3 protein. A D gene is named only where the DNA matches it firmly. Where a row states a size, it is once, few, many or the class of an expanded clone; other rows omit it.

>TRBV7-2|TRBJ1-5|.|.
TGTGCCAGCAGCCCCTCGGTCAATCAGCCCCAGCATTTT
CASSPSVNQPQHF
>TRBV10-3|TRBJ2-4|.|TRBD1
TGTGCCATCAGTGAGAGGAGGGGGACAGGGGGCATCAACATTCAGTACTTC
CAISERRGTGGINIQYF
>TRBV15|TRBJ2-3|.|.
TGTGCCACCAGCAGAGGTCCGGGGGCGCTGGCAGATACGCAGTATTTT
CATSRGPGALADTQYF
>TRBV4-1|TRBJ2-5|.|.
TGCGCCAGCAGCCTGAATCGGCCGAGCCTGGAGACCCAGTACTTC
CASSLNRPSLETQYF
>TRBV29-1|TRBJ2-1|.|TRBD2
TGCAACGGGGGTAGCGGGAATGAGCAGTTCTTC
CNGGSGNEQFF
>TRBV27|TRBJ1-6|many|TRBD1
TGTGCCAGCAGTTCCCCCGCCTTGACAGGGGGAAATAGACCCCTCCACTTT
CASSSPALTGGNRPLHF
>TRBV7-6|TRBJ1-6|.|TRBD1
TGTGCCAGCAGCACCCGGACAGGGTTTAATTCACCCCTCCACTTT
CASSTRTGFNSPLHF
>TRBV28|TRBJ2-7|many|.
TGTGCCAGCAGTTTATGGTACGAGCAGTACTTC
CASSLWYEQYF
>TRBV5-1|TRBJ2-5|.|TRBD1
TGCGCCAGCAGCTTGAATCTGGGACAGGGGACGTACTTC
CASSLNLGQGTYF
>TRBV3-1|TRBJ1-1|many|.
TGTGCCAGCACCTACTCCACGAACACTGAAGCTTTCTTT
CASTYSTNTEAFF
>TRBV7-2|TRBJ2-3|.|TRBD2
TGTGCCAGCAGCGACTATGGTAGCGGGGGGGCATCCGATACGCAGTATTTT
CASSDYGSGGASDTQYF
>TRBV7-3|TRBJ2-1|many|TRBD2
TGTGCCAGCAGCCCCCCCGAGAGAGCGGGACGGAATGAGCAGTTCTTC
CASSPPERAGRNEQFF
>TRBV20-1|TRBJ1-5|few|.
TGCAGTGCTAGTTGGGAGTTTGGCAATCAGCCCCAGCATTTT
CSASWEFGNQPQHF
>TRBV7-2|TRBJ2-1|many|TRBD2
TGTGCCAGCAGCTCAGCGTGGCGGGAGGGCTACAATGAGCAGTTCTTC
CASSSAWREGYNEQFF
>TRBV7-8|TRBJ2-3|many|TRBD1
TGTGCCAGCACCGTACAAGGGGGCGGCACAGATACGCAGTATTTT
CASTVQGGGTDTQYF
>TRBV10-3|TRBJ2-5|many|.
TGTGCCATCAGTGAGGTTGGTGAGACCCAGTACTTC
CAISEVGETQYF
>TRBV2|TRBJ2-5|many|.
TGTGCCAGCAGTGACTGGGGGACCCAGTACTTC
CASSDWGTQYF
>TRBV10-3|TRBJ2-2|.|.
TGTGCCATCAAACTAGGTAACACCGGGGAGCTGTTTTTT
CAIKLGNTGELFF
>TRBV7-2|TRBJ1-1|few|.
TGTGCCAGCAGCTTGCCAGGGAAACCTGAAGCTTTCTTT
CASSLPGKPEAFF
>TRBV15|TRBJ1-5|many|.
TGTGCCACCAGCAGAGGAGGGGTTAGCAATCAGCCCCAGCATTTT
CATSRGGVSNQPQHF
>TRBV19|TRBJ1-5|.|.
TGTGCCAGTATTCACCGGGACCCCGGGACGCCCCAGCATTTT
CASIHRDPGTPQHF
>TRBV20-1|TRBJ1-5|many|.
TGCAGTGCTAGAGATTGGGCCATGGTTGATCAGCCCCAGCATTTT
CSARDWAMVDQPQHF
>TRBV11-2|TRBJ1-1|.|.
TGTGCCAGCAGCTTAGACAGAGCCCTGAACACTGAAGCTTTCTTT
CASSLDRALNTEAFF
>TRBV6-1|TRBJ1-2|many|TRBD1
TGTGCCAGCACCCAGGGGGCTGGGCTTAACTATGGCTACACCTTC
CASTQGAGLNYGYTF
>TRBV29-1|TRBJ2-7|.|TRBD2
TGCAGCGTTGAGTTAGGCGGGAGGGAAGCTTACGAGCAGTACTTC
CSVELGGREAYEQYF
>TRBV7-3|TRBJ2-2|.|TRBD2
TGTGCCAGCAGTCGGCTAGCGGGAGGGCCGAGTGGGGAGCTGTTTTTT
CASSRLAGGPSGELFF
>TRBV6-1|TRBJ2-5|many|.
TGTGCCAGCAGTTACCCCCTTAATTTGGGGGTAATGGCGACCCAGTACTTC
CASSYPLNLGVMATQYF
>TRBV7-6|TRBJ1-1|.|.
TGTGCCAGCAGCTTAGGGGTTTCTCAGACGAACACTGAAGCTTTCTTT
CASSLGVSQTNTEAFF
>TRBV7-3|TRBJ2-1|few|TRBD2
TGTGCCAGCAGCTACGGGGTAGCGGGGGCTTACAATGAGCAGTTCTTC
CASSYGVAGAYNEQFF
>TRBV20-1|TRBJ1-6|few|.
TGCAGTGCTAGAGATTGGAGTGGGAGCTCCTATAATTCACCCCTCCACTTT
CSARDWSGSSYNSPLHF
>TRBV29-1|TRBJ1-2|.|.
TGCAGCGCCCTGACGGGGGGTGGGGAGATCTATGGCTACGCCTTC
CSALTGGGEIYGYAF
>TRBV3-1|TRBJ1-2|many|TRBD1
TGTGCCAGCAGCCACCCCCAGACAGGGATAGGCTACACCTTC
CASSHPQTGIGYTF
>TRBV4-3|TRBJ2-1|few|.
TGCGCCAGCAGCAGCCGGCCTTCCCCTTACAATGAGCAGTTCTTC
CASSSRPSPYNEQFF
>TRBV20-1|TRBJ2-5|.|TRBD1
TGCAGTGCTAGAGGGGACAGGGGCGGTTTTCGGGAGACCCAGTACTTC
CSARGDRGGFRETQYF
>TRBV18|TRBJ2-1|.|TRBD2
TGTGCCAGCGCCCGGGGGGGCGTATTGGCTGAGCAGTTCTTC
CASARGGVLAEQFF
>TRBV6-1|TRBJ2-6|many|.
TGTGCCAGCAGCCGAGGGACGGGGAGGTTCGGGGCCAACGTCCTGACTTTC
CASSRGTGRFGANVLTF
>TRBV29-1|TRBJ2-3|.|.
TGCAGTGTAGCGTTTACAGATACGCAGTATTTT
CSVAFTDTQYF
>TRBV12-3/TRBV12-4|TRBJ1-2|few|TRBD1
TGTGCCAGCACTCAAAGGGCCGGGACAGCCACGGGTGGCTACACCTTC
CASTQRAGTATGGYTF
>TRBV4-3|TRBJ2-7|.|TRBD1
TGCGCCAGCAGCCCAGACAGGGGAGCGACCTACGAGCAGTACTTC
CASSPDRGATYEQYF
>TRBV7-6|TRBJ1-2|.|.
TGTGCCAGCAGCTTAAAGCAGGATCATGGCTACACCTTC
CASSLKQDHGYTF
>TRBV7-8|TRBJ1-2|many|.
TGTGCCAGCAGCTTAGGGCTCGCAGCCGCCGGCTATGGCTACACCTTC
CASSLGLAAAGYGYTF
>TRBV3-1|TRBJ1-6|.|.
TGTGCCAGCAGCCTTCAAGAGACACTTCAATTTAATTCACCCCTCCACTTT
CASSLQETLQFNSPLHF
>TRBV9|TRBJ2-1|.|.
TGTGCCAGCAGCGTGGAGAGGCTACCCGAATACAATGAGCAGTTCTTC
CASSVERLPEYNEQFF
>TRBV18|TRBJ2-3|.|.
TGTGCCAGCTCACCGCTTCAGACGGGGAGCACAGTTACGCAGTATTTT
CASSPLQTGSTVTQYF
>TRBV6-1|TRBJ2-7|.|.
TGTGCCAGCAGTGAAGGGCATGGGGGGTTAGAGCAGTACTTC
CASSEGHGGLEQYF
>TRBV3-1|TRBJ2-1|many|.
TGTGCCAGCAGCCGAGGATACCGGGACCACAATGAGCAGTTCTTC
CASSRGYRDHNEQFF
>TRBV19|TRBJ2-1|.|TRBD2
TGTGCCAGTAAAAGGTACCCGGGACTAGGCTACAATGAGCAGTTCTTC
CASKRYPGLGYNEQFF
>TRBV7-2|TRBJ2-7|many|.
TGTGCCAGCAGCTTGGAAGGGAACGAGCAGTACTTC
CASSLEGNEQYF
>TRBV2|TRBJ2-2|many|TRBD2
TGTGCCAGCAGCCCTCTGAGCGGGAGGGCCGGGGAGCTGTTTTTT
CASSPLSGRAGELFF
>TRBV5-1|TRBJ1-1|.|.
TGCGCCAGCAGCTTCGACAGTTGCACTGAAGCTTTCTTT
CASSFDSCTEAFF
>TRBV24-1|TRBJ2-1|few|TRBD2
TGTGCCACCAGTGATCCACCCTCCGGGACTAGCGGGAACTACAATGAGCAGTTCTTC
CATSDPPSGTSGNYNEQFF
>TRBV6-1|TRBJ1-1|few|.
TGTGCCAGCAGGACGTCGTTGGGGAACACTGAAGCTTTCTTT
CASRTSLGNTEAFF
>TRBV11-2|TRBJ1-1|.|TRBD1
TGTGCCAGCAGCTTAGCCGGACAGGTGAACACTGAAGCTTTCTTT
CASSLAGQVNTEAFF
>TRBV29-1|TRBJ2-7|few|TRBD1
TGCAGCGTGGGGACAGGGGACTCCTACGAGCAGTACTTC
CSVGTGDSYEQYF
>TRBV2|TRBJ2-7|many|.
TGTGCCAGCAGTCGCGGGGCGGGGTCCTACGAGCAGTACTTC
CASSRGAGSYEQYF
>TRBV11-2|TRBJ1-3|many|.
TGTGCCAGCAGCTTGGGCCTCATCCCTCATTTT
CASSLGLIPHF
>TRBV2|TRBJ2-1|many|.
TGTGCCAGCGGGAGAAGGGGGGACTACAATGAGCAGTTCTTC
CASGRRGDYNEQFF
>TRBV6-4|TRBJ1-5|.|TRBD1
TGTGCCAGCAGTGACCGGACAGGGGGCGGGAATCAGCCCCAGCATTTT
CASSDRTGGGNQPQHF
>TRBV6-2/TRBV6-3|TRBJ2-7|few|.
TGTGCCAGCGCGCAGACCTACGAGCAGTACTTC
CASAQTYEQYF